This TCR beta chain was recorded in a study of cytomegalovirus exposure and HLA in healthy donors. On the study more broadly: Around 76% of 350 to 400 genotyped donors fell in the Caucasian-associated ancestry cluster. Findings of the study overall: Based on reports, TCR beta sequences accurately predicted HLA-A and HLA-B alleles for most subjects. In a later analysis, compared with equally common non-associated chains, HLA-associated beta chains were more expanded.

Concerning this clone itself: Its specificity is unknown.

The CDR3 runs 12 residues. With 8 bases removed from V and 5 bases from J, the gap between germline ends came to 15 bases. CDR1 is SQVTM, CDR2 ANQGSEA, per germline. In the PCR, 60 Vbeta and 13 Jbeta primers were used. Profiling relied on immunoSEQ multiplex PCR, and the TCRdb table lists in-frame clones only, not all of them. Seen here are 150,000 to 180,000 clones, approximately 80% observed once, and the top ten hold 5.6%. Specimen: PBMCs. The source is a woman in her forties in good health and CMV-seropositive. The V gene is TRBV29-1, the J gene TRBJ2-5, with TRBD2 as a possible D gene (6 bases). CDR3 residues: CSTGTRGETQYF. The CDR3 coding sequence is TGCAGCACGGGGACTCGGGGGGAGACCCAGTACTTC. Looking up the rest from reference TRBV29-1 and TRBJ2-5 gives the full variable domain: SAVISQKPSRDICQRGTSLTIQCQVDSQVTMMFWYRQQPGQSLTLIATANQGSEATYESGFVIDKFPISRPNLTFSTLTVSNMSPEDSSIYLCSTGTRGETQYFGPGTRLLVL.